The present entry profiles one TCR beta chain with its context. Its antigen is not identified. The data were obtained in a study of blood T cells in healthy people across ages. Overall study results and limits: Comparison with aged donors showed that long-lived donors had more naive CD4+ cells and higher diversity.

Peripheral blood samples of 9.5 to 10 milliliters were drawn from each donor. Through a sample-barcoded 5' primer and a J-beta primer mix, a second PCR was run for roughly 6 to 11 cycles. Each of the cDNA molecules was tagged by a template-switch adaptor with 12 random nucleotides. TCRdb reprocessed the 5' RACE reads with MiXCR, giving one entry per CDR3 protein. The data contain roughly 1,800,000 distinct CDR3 sequences, 49% of them singletons. The germline gives CDR1 PRHDT, CDR2 FYEKMQ (reference sequence). This CDR3 region has 16 residues. V shed 5 bases and J shed 7 bases, with 24 bases lying between them.

The clonotype comes from a woman between 35 and 50 years old in good health. This chain joins TRBV13 and TRBJ2-7, with D perhaps assigned TRBD1 or TRBD2 (6 bases each). Sequencing input: blood. CDR3 coding DNA: TGTGCCAGCAGCCCGGAGGGGGGCCTTACCTACAATGAGCAGTACTTC. Amino acid sequence: CASSPEGGLTYNEQYF.